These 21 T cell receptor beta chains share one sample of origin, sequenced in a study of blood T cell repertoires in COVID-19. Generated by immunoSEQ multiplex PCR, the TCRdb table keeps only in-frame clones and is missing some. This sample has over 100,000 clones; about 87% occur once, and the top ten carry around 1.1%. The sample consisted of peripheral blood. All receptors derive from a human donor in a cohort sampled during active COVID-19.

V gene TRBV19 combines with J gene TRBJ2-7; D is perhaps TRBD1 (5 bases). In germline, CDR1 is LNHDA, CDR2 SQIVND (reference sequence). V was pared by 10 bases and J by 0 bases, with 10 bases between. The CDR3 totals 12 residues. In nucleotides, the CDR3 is TGTGCCACAGGGCAGAGCTCCTACGAGCAGTACTTC. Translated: CATGQSSYEQYF.

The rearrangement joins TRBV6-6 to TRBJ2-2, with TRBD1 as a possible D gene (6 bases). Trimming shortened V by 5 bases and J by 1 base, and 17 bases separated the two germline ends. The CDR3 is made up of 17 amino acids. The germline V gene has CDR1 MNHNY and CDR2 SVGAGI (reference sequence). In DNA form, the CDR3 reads TGTGCCAGCAGTCTTCAAACAGGGCCCAAGAACACCGGGGAGCTGTTTTTT. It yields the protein CASSLQTGPKNTGELFF.

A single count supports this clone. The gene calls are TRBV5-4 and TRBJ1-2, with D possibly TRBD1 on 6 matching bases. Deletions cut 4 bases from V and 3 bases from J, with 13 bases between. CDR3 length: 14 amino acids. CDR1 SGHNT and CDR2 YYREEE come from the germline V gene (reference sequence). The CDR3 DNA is TGTGCCAGCAGCCGGACACAGGGTGACTATGGCTACACCTTC. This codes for CASSRTQGDYGYTF. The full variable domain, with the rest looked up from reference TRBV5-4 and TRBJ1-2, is ETGVTQSPTHLIKTRGQQVTLRCSSQSGHNTVSWYQQALGQGPQFIFQYYREEENGRGNFPPRFSGLQFPNYSSELNVNALELDDSALYLCASSRTQGDYGYTFGSGTRLTVV.

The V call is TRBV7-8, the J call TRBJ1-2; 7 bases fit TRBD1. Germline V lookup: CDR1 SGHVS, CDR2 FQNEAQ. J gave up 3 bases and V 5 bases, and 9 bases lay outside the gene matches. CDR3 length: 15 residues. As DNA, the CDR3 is TGTGCCAGCAGCGGTCGAGATCAGGGGGACTATGGCTACACCTTC. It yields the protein CASSGRDQGDYGYTF.

The CDR3: CASSQMGLPDAKTQYF. DNA for the CDR3: TGTGCCAGCAGCCAAATGGGACTTCCTGATGCCAAGACCCAGTACTTC. The chain employs TRBV28 and TRBJ2-5, with D tentatively TRBD2 (6 bases). This CDR3 spans 16 amino acids. Germline V gene sequence: CDR1 MDHEN, CDR2 SYDVKM. The V and J ends lost 6 bases and 6 bases respectively, with 23 bases between them.

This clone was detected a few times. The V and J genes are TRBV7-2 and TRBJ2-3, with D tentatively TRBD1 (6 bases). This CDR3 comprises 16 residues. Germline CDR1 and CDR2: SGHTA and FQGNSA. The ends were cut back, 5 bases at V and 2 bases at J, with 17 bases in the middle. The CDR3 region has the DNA TGTGCCAGCAGCCCGTGGGGGCGACGATTCACAGATACGCAGTATTTT. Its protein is CASSPWGRRFTDTQYF.

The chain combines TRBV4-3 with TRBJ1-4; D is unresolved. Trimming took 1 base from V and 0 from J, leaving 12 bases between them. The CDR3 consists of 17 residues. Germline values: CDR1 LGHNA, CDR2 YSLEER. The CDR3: CASSQGIQASTNEKLFF. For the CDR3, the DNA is TGCGCCAGCAGCCAAGGAATTCAAGCGTCAACTAATGAAAAACTGTTTTTT.

The CDR3 region is CASSPRLADAYNEQFF. The CDR3 coding sequence is TGTGCCAGCAGCCCTCGACTAGCCGACGCCTACAATGAGCAGTTCTTC. This chain uses TRBV7-7 with TRBJ2-1, with TRBD2 matching over 7 bases. J was trimmed by 2 bases and V by 5 bases; bases with no gene match: 9. The V gene's germline CDR1 is SSHAT and CDR2 FNYEAQ (reference sequence). There are 16 residues in the CDR3.

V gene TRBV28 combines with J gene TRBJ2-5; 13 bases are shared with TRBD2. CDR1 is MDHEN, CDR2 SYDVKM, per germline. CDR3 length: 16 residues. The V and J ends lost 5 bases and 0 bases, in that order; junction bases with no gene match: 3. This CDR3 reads CASSPTSGRYQETQYF. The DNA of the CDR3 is TGTGCCAGCAGTCCGACTAGCGGGAGGTACCAAGAGACCCAGTACTTC.

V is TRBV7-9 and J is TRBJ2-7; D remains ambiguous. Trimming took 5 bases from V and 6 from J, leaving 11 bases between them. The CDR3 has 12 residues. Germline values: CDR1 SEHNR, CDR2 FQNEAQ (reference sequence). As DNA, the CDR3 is TGTGCCAGCAGCCTCATTCCGGGCGAGCAGTACTTC. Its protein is CASSLIPGEQYF. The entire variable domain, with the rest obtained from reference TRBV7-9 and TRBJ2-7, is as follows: DTGVSQNPRHKITKRGQNVTFRCDPISEHNRLYWYRQTLGQGPEFLTYFQNEAQLEKSRLLSDRFSAERPKGSFSTLEIQRTEQGDSAMYLCASSLIPGEQYFGPGTRLTVT.

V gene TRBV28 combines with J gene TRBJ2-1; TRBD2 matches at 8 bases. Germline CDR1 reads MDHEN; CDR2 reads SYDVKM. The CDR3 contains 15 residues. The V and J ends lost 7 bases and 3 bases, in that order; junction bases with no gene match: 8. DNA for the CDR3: TGTGCCAGCATCTCCCCGGGGGGGTACTACAATGAGCAGTTCTTC. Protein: CASISPGGYYNEQFF.

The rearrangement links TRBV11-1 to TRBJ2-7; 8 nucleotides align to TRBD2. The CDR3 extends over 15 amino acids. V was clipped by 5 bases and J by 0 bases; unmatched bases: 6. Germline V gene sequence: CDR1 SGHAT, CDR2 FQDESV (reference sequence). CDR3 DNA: TGTGCCAGCAGCCGGGCGGGGGGCCTCTCCTACGAGCAGTACTTC. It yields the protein CASSRAGGLSYEQYF.

Here the CDR3 reads CASSLSGELFF. In nucleotides, the CDR3 is TGTGCCAGCAGCTTGAGCGGGGAGCTGTTTTTT. The chain uses TRBV7-9 and TRBJ2-2, with D unresolved. Trimming removed 3 bases at V and 7 bases at J, with 3 bases between. Germline CDR1 and CDR2: SEHNR and FQNEAQ (reference sequence). The CDR3 is 11 residues long.

The CDR3 loop is CASSPIAGAEAFF. The CDR3 bases are TGTGCCAGCTCACCGATCGCAGGGGCTGAAGCTTTCTTT. V usage is TRBV18 and J usage is TRBJ1-1, with D tentatively TRBD1 (6 bases). Germline CDR1 and CDR2: KGHSH and LQKENI. This CDR3 contains 13 residues. Deletions cut 3 bases from V and 6 bases from J, with 11 bases between.

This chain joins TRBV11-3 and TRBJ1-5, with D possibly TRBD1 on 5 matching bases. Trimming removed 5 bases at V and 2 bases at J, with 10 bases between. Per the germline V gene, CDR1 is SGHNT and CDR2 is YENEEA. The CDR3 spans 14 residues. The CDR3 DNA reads TGTGCCAGCAGCCCCGGGGGGGGCAATCAGCCCCAGCATTTT. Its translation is CASSPGGGNQPQHF.

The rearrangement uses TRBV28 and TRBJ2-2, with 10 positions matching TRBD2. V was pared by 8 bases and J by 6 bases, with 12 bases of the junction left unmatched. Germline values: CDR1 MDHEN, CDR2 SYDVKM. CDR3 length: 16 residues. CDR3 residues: CASVLGSGRAAGELFF. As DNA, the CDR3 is TGTGCCAGCGTCTTAGGGAGCGGGAGGGCCGCCGGGGAGCTGTTTTTT.

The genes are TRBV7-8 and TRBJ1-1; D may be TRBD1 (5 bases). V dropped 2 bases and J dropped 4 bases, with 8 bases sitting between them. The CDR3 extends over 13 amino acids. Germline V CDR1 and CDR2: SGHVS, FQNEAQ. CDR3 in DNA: TGTGCCAGCAGCTTACGGGGGGGCACTGAAGCTTTCTTT. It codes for CASSLRGGTEAFF.

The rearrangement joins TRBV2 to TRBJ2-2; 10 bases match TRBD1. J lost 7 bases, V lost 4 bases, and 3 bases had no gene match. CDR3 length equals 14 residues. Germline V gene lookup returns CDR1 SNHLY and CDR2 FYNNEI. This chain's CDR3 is CASSATGGIGELFF. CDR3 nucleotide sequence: TGTGCCAGCAGTGCGACAGGGGGCATCGGGGAGCTGTTTTTT.

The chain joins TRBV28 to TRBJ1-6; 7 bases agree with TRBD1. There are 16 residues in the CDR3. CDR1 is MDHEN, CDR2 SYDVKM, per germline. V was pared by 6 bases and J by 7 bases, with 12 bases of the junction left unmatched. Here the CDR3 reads CASRQPPRDRNSPLHF. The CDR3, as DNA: TGTGCCAGCAGGCAGCCTCCCAGGGACAGAAATTCACCCCTCCACTTT.

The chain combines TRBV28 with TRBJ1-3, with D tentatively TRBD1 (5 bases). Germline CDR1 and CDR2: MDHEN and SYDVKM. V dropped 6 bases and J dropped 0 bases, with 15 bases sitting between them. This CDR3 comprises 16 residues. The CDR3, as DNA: TGTGCCAGCAGCCATGGGGGAGGTTACTCTGGAAACACCATATATTTT. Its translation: CASSHGGGYSGNTIYF.

The CDR3 sequence is CASSEAGQGGSPLHF. In nucleotides, the CDR3 is TGTGCCAGCAGTGAAGCGGGACAGGGTGGCTCACCCCTCCACTTT. V and J are TRBV2 and TRBJ1-6, with 9 positions matching TRBD1. Trimming cost V 0 bases and J 10 bases; bases outside gene matches: 4. CDR3 length: 15 residues. Germline lookup yields CDR1 SNHLY and CDR2 FYNNEI.